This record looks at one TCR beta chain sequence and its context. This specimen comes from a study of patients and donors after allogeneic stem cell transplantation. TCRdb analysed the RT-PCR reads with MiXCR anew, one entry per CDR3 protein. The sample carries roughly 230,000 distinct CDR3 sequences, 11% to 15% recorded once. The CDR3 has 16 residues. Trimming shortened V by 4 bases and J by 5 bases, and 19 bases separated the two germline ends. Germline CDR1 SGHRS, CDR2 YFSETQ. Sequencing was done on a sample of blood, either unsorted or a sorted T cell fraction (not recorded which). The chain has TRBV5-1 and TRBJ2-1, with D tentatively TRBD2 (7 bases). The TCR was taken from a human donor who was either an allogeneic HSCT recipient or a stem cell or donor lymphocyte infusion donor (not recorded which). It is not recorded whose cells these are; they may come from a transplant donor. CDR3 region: CASSPGEGGANNEQFF. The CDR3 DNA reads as TGCGCCAGCAGCCCAGGGGAGGGGGGGGCTAACAATGAGCAGTTCTTC.